Described below is a single T cell receptor (beta chain) sequence and its context. In germline, CDR1 is ENHRY, CDR2 SYGVKD. This CDR3 has 12 amino acids. The V gene lost 6 bases and the J gene lost 2 bases, with 5 bases spanning the gap. Authors' methods: Cell counts per sample came from amplifying reference gene primers. Clones were sequenced by immunoSEQ multiplex PCR, and TCRdb holds only the in-frame ones, with some missing. That table furnishes V, J and clone size, whereas the DNA furnished D and trimming. The table lists 150,000 to 200,000 clones, 80% to 90% of them singletons. The data derive from a study of blood T cell repertoires in COVID-19. Looking at the study overall: Samples representing acute and convalescent COVID-19 were sourced from the United States, Italy and Spain. T cells, B-cell-depleted T cells, or PBMCs supplied cDNA or gDNA.

The rearrangement joins TRBV10-3 to TRBJ1-5; no clear D. The TCR sequence derives from a man aged 45-65 years with active or convalescent COVID-19. The material sequenced was peripheral blood. The CDR3 region is CAISPGNQPQHF. In DNA form, the CDR3 reads TGTGCCATCAGCCCGGGCAATCAGCCCCAGCATTTT.